This TCR beta chain was profiled in a study of shared clonotypes between healthy human individuals. General study results and limits: Shared clonotypes: approximately 5% naive CD4, 3.5% to 4% naive CD8, about 2.5% memory CD4, around 0.4% memory CD8. Memory subsets generally showed smaller estimated richness than naive subsets did. Clonotypes shared by all four sorted-subset donors had higher generation probabilities than non-shared clonotypes.

Replicate PCRs from sorted subsets contained roughly 200 ng DNA, which is some 32,000 T cell genomes. Some clones are missing from TCRdb's copy, which holds only in-frame ones; the method was immunoSEQ multiplex PCR. The table lists about 2 million clones, 85% to 95% of them singletons. With regard to this clone: The antigen is unknown.

The V and J ends lost 1 base and 4 bases respectively, with 14 bases between them. Germline loops: CDR1 SGDLS, CDR2 YYNGEE. The CDR3 runs to 15 residues. CD45RO-negative, CCR7-selected cells formed the naive CD8 fraction, which excluded terminally differentiated effector memory CD45RA+ cells. The receptor comes from a man between 18 and 29 years old in good health. Sequencing used naive CD8+ T cells sorted from blood. The chain carries TRBV9 and TRBJ1-2, with D hard to call. The CDR3: CASSVNSGSLYGYTF. CDR3 DNA sequence: TGTGCCAGCAGCGTAAACTCGGGGTCCCTCTATGGCTACACCTTC.